The next 27 T cell receptor beta chains were all read from a single sample in a study of blood T cells in healthy people across ages. Primed by a sample-barcoded 5' primer and a J-beta primer mix, a second PCR proceeded for roughly 6 to 12 cycles. TCRdb redid the calling of the 5' RACE reads with MiXCR, one entry per CDR3 protein. The sample contains 600,000 or so distinct CDR3 sequences, under 25% of which appear only once. Sequencing was performed on blood. The source is a man aged 70-80 years in good health.

This rearrangement joins TRBV11-2 to TRBJ2-5, with TRBD2 as a possible D gene (5 bases). Between the trimmed V and J ends, which lost 5 bases and 7 bases, there was a span of 17 bases. This CDR3 has 14 amino acids. Germline CDR1 reads SGHAT; CDR2 reads FQNNGV. CDR3 DNA sequence: TGTGCCAGCAGCCTCCCGCTAGCCGCGTGGACCCAGTACTTC. Residues: CASSLPLAAWTQYF.

V usage is TRBV5-1 and J usage is TRBJ2-7; the D call may be TRBD1 or TRBD2 (6 bases each). Germline lookup yields CDR1 SGHRS and CDR2 YFSETQ. This CDR3 contains 14 residues. Trimming took off 2 bases at V and 5 bases at J, with 14 bases between the two ends. The CDR3 loop is CASSLGGRSDEQYF. The DNA of the CDR3 is TGCGCCAGCAGCTTAGGGGGGCGCAGTGACGAGCAGTACTTC.

The chain couples TRBV4-1 to TRBJ2-4; 7 bases match TRBD2. CDR3 length equals 13 residues. Germline V gives CDR1 MGHRA, CDR2 YSYEKL. Trimming cost V 0 bases and J 7 bases; bases outside gene matches: 0. Here the CDR3 DNA reads TGCGCCAGCAGCCAAGAGCGGGAGAACATTCAGTACTTC. It yields the protein CASSQERENIQYF.

The chain is built from TRBV7-9 and TRBJ2-3; D remains unclear. The V end was cut by 5 bases, the J end by 1 base, with 16 bases between. The germline gives CDR1 SEHNR, CDR2 FQNEAQ (reference sequence). The CDR3 is 16 amino acids. CDR3 sequence (DNA): TGTGCCAGCAGCCCGCGAGACTGGTTGGGCACAGATACGCAGTATTTT. Translated, it gives CASSPRDWLGTDTQYF.

This clonotype appeared a few times. The rearrangement links TRBV10-2 to TRBJ2-6; no definite D call. Germline V lookup: CDR1 WSHSY, CDR2 SAAADI. V lost 6 bases to trimming and J lost 0 bases, with 12 bases between them. The CDR3 runs to 16 residues. The CDR3 here is CASRVPQHSGANVLTF. The DNA of the CDR3 is TGCGCCAGCAGGGTACCGCAGCACTCTGGGGCCAACGTCCTGACTTTC.

The V and J genes are TRBV7-9 and TRBJ2-7, with D possibly called TRBD1 or TRBD2 (5 bases each). The CDR3 length is 13 residues. CDR1 is SEHNR and CDR2 is FQNEAQ in the germline V gene (reference sequence). V lost 1 base to trimming and J lost 7 bases, with 11 bases between them. The CDR3 DNA reads TGTGCCAGCAGCTTAGGGGGGTCTTGGGAGCAGTACTTC. Translation gives CASSLGGSWEQYF.

This clonotype was seen a few times. The chain recombines TRBV7-2 with TRBJ2-7; D possibly corresponds to TRBD1 (6 bases). Per germline, CDR1 SGHTA and CDR2 FQGNSA. V gave up 5 bases and J gave up 2 bases, with 16 bases separating them. The CDR3 is 15 residues long. CDR3 amino acids: CASSLSTGITYEQYF. The DNA of the CDR3 is TGTGCCAGCAGCCTGTCCACAGGGATAACCTACGAGCAGTACTTC. Using reference TRBV7-2 and TRBJ2-7 for the parts outside the CDR3, the full variable domain is GAGVSQSPSNKVTEKGKDVELRCDPISGHTALYWYRQSLGQGLEFLIYFQGNSAPDKSGLPSDRFSAERTGGSVSTLTIQRTQQEDSAVYLCASSLSTGITYEQYFGPGTRLTVT.

This rearrangement joins TRBV20-1 to TRBJ2-1, with 13 nucleotides matching TRBD2. The V gene's germline CDR1 is DFQATT and CDR2 SNEGSKA (reference sequence). The CDR3 runs to 14 residues. Losses at the gene ends were 6 bases for V and 5 bases for J; bases not matched to a gene: 4. CDR3 in amino acids: CSAKGLAGNNEQFF. The CDR3 coding sequence is TGCAGTGCCAAGGGACTAGCGGGAAACAATGAGCAGTTCTTC.

The rearrangement uses TRBV28 and TRBJ2-7; perhaps TRBD2 as D (6 bases). The CDR3 runs to 16 residues. V gave up 1 base and J gave up 0 bases, with 13 bases separating them. Looked up from germline, CDR1 is MDHEN and CDR2 is SYDVKM. The CDR3 here is CASSLSSERNSYEQYF. The CDR3 DNA sequence: TGTGCCAGCAGTTTATCTAGCGAGCGGAACTCCTACGAGCAGTACTTC. The variable domain in full, completed from reference TRBV28 and TRBJ2-7, reads DVKVTQSSRYLVKRTGEKVFLECVQDMDHENMFWYRQDPGLGLRLIYFSYDVKMKEKGDIPEGYSVSREKKERFSLILESASTNQTSMYLCASSLSSERNSYEQYFGPGTRLTVT.

This chain joins TRBV6-6 and TRBJ2-7, with D maybe TRBD2 (5 bases). The V end was cut by 2 bases, the J end by 0 bases, with 14 bases between. CDR3 length: 16 residues. Germline V gene sequence: CDR1 MNHNY, CDR2 SVGAGI (reference sequence). In nucleotides, the CDR3 is TGTGCCAGCAGTTACCGTCTGGAGGCCCGCTCCTACGAGCAGTACTTC. Translation gives CASSYRLEARSYEQYF.

This sequence joins TRBV6-5 and TRBJ2-1; 9 bases are shared with TRBD1. The J call could be wrong; TRBJ2-7 is a better fit for the DNA end. There are 15 residues in the CDR3. Germline assignment: CDR1 MNHEY and CDR2 SVGAGI. Written as DNA, the CDR3 is TGTGCCAGCAGGGATCCGGGACAGGGCTACTACGAGCAGTACTTC. Translated: CASRDPGQGYYEQYF.

This clonotype was counted between two and nine times. The chain is built from TRBV7-9 and TRBJ1-1, with D possibly TRBD1 on 6 matching bases. Deletions cut 11 bases from V and 4 bases from J, with 11 bases between. CDR3 length: 11 amino acids. Germline CDR1 reads SEHNR; CDR2 reads FQNEAQ (reference sequence). The CDR3 sequence: CAGQGGTEAFF. The CDR3 nucleotides read TGTGCCGGACAAGGGGGCACTGAAGCTTTCTTT.

The gene calls are TRBV30 and TRBJ1-3; D is perhaps TRBD1 (5 bases). Germline V gene sequence: CDR1 GTSNPN, CDR2 SVGIG (reference sequence). V was trimmed by 3 bases and J by 0 bases, leaving 12 bases between them. The CDR3 has 15 amino acids. CDR3: CAWRGGRSSGNTIYF. The CDR3 DNA is TGTGCCTGGAGGGGGGGACGGAGCTCTGGAAACACCATATATTTT.

This clonotype was seen only a few times. The chain employs TRBV25-1 and TRBJ2-5, with D tentatively TRBD2 (5 bases). The J call may be mistaken, given a closer DNA end match to TRBJ2-7. Germline V CDR1 and CDR2: MGHDK, SYGVNS. This CDR3 region has 14 residues. In DNA form, the CDR3 reads TGTGCCAGCAGTCACCCGGGAAGCTCCTACGAGCAGTACTTC. It yields the protein CASSHPGSSYEQYF.

This chain connects TRBV12-3 or TRBV12-4 to TRBJ1-5; no clear D gene. V was shortened by 1 base and J by 6 bases, with 10 bases between the two germline ends. CDR3 length: 14 residues. For the CDR3, the DNA is TGTGCCAGCAGTTTAGAGGCCGCCCGTCAGCCCCAGCATTTT. Translated, it gives CASSLEAARQPQHF.

This clonotype was counted a few times. The J gene is TRBJ2-2, the V gene TRBV20-1; D remains ambiguous. The CDR3 runs 14 residues. Germline CDR1 reads DFQATT; CDR2 reads SNEGSKA (reference sequence). The ends were cut back, 1 base at V and 0 bases at J, with 6 bases in the middle. CDR3 in DNA: TGCAGTGCTAGAGCTGCATCGAACACCGGGGAGCTGTTTTTT. Its protein is CSARAASNTGELFF.

This clonotype was seen a handful of times. The chain recombines TRBV6-5 with TRBJ1-6; D is possibly TRBD1 (6 bases). V was pared by 0 bases and J by 7 bases, with 10 bases between. Germline V gene sequence: CDR1 MNHEY, CDR2 SVGAGI. The CDR3 sequence is 15 residues long. The CDR3 spells CASSYSRQGNSPLHF. The CDR3 DNA reads as TGTGCCAGCAGTTACTCGAGGCAGGGGAATTCACCCCTCCACTTT.

This clonotype was found a few times. The CDR3 loop is CASSELRWAGNEQFF. For the CDR3, the DNA is TGTGCCAGCAGTGAATTGCGGTGGGCGGGCAATGAGCAGTTCTTC. The chain recombines TRBV25-1 with TRBJ2-5; the D gene is possibly TRBD2 (5 bases). The DNA end is more similar to TRBJ2-1, so the J call may be wrong. The CDR3 is made up of 15 amino acids. Germline V gene lookup returns CDR1 MGHDK and CDR2 SYGVNS.

This clonotype was seen repeatedly, ten times or more. V gene TRBV12-3 or TRBV12-4 combines with J gene TRBJ2-3, with 10 nucleotides matching TRBD1. The CDR3 runs to 14 residues. The trim removed 5 bases at V and 10 bases at J, leaving 9 bases unmatched. CDR3 loop: CASSGTGADGAQYF. The CDR3 nucleotides read TGTGCCAGCAGTGGGACAGGGGCAGACGGCGCGCAGTATTTT.

J is TRBJ2-7 and V is TRBV12-3 or TRBV12-4, with no clear D. V was cut by 2 bases and J by 6 bases, with 14 bases left in between. The CDR3 runs to 14 residues. The CDR3 loop reads CASSLLLENSEQYF. The CDR3 DNA is TGTGCCAGCAGTTTACTCCTCGAGAACAGCGAGCAGTACTTC.

This chain connects TRBV7-9 to TRBJ2-5; 10 bases are shared with TRBD2. The J call may be mistaken, given a closer DNA end match to TRBJ2-7. The length of the CDR3 is 16 residues. Germline values: CDR1 SEHNR, CDR2 FQNEAQ (reference sequence). The DNA for the CDR3 is TGTGCCAGCAGCCCCCGTGGGACTAGCGCGAACTACGAGCAGTACTTC. It yields the protein CASSPRGTSANYEQYF.

In regard to this clonotype: The germline gene is not matched at one end of the junction; a read error may be the cause. This rearrangement joins TRBV20-1 to TRBJ2-7; D is tentatively TRBD1 or TRBD2 (6 bases each). The CDR3 runs 12 residues. Germline V lookup: CDR1 DFQATT, CDR2 SNEGSKA (reference sequence). Here the CDR3 DNA reads TGCAGTACTAGGGGGGATACCTACGAGCAGTACTTC. Translated, it gives CSTRGDTYEQYF.

This clonotype was observed a handful of times. The chain employs TRBV18 and TRBJ2-7; 8 bases are shared with TRBD2. Germline V lookup: CDR1 KGHSH, CDR2 LQKENI. The ends lost 3 bases at V and 6 bases at J; junction bases unmatched: 4. CDR3 length equals 13 residues. For the CDR3, the DNA is TGTGCCAGCTCACCTGTCGGGGGGGGCGAGCAGTACTTC. It is translated as CASSPVGGGEQYF. The full variable domain, with the rest looked up from reference TRBV18 and TRBJ2-7, is NAGVMQNPRHLVRRRGQEARLRCSPMKGHSHVYWYRQLPEEGLKFMVYLQKENIIDESGMPKERFSAEFPKEGPSILRIQQVVRGDSAAYFCASSPVGGGEQYFGPGTRLTVT.

Comment on this clonotype: At one boundary the junction diverges from the germline segment, which might be a read error. The gene calls are TRBV20-1 and TRBJ2-6, with TRBD2 matching over 12 bases. The CDR3 length is 17 residues. CDR1 DFQATT and CDR2 SNEGSKA come from the germline V gene (reference sequence). The DNA of the CDR3 is TGCAGTGCTAGAGAACTAGCGGGAGGATCTGGGGCCAGCGTCCTGACTTTC. Translated: CSARELAGGSGASVLTF.

The V gene is TRBV9, the J gene TRBJ1-3, with a weak D call TRBD1 (6 bases). In germline, CDR1 is SGDLS, CDR2 YYNGEE. This CDR3 spans 14 amino acids. V was trimmed by 0 bases and J by 2 bases, leaving 6 bases between them. CDR3 protein: CASSVGQAGNTIYF. CDR3 coding DNA: TGTGCCAGCAGCGTAGGACAGGCTGGAAACACCATATATTTT.

The chain couples TRBV25-1 to TRBJ2-2; 7 bases align to TRBD1. CDR1 and CDR2 from the germline V gene are MGHDK and SYGVNS. CDR3 length: 15 amino acids. The J segment lost 4 bases and the V segment lost 4 bases, leaving 6 bases of the junction unmatched. CDR3 region: CASSGRQGSTGELFF. CDR3 nucleotides: TGTGCCAGCAGTGGACGACAGGGAAGCACCGGGGAGCTGTTTTTT.

This clonotype was seen many times. The chain joins TRBV3-1 to TRBJ1-3, with D perhaps TRBD1 (6 bases). Germline CDR1 is LGHDT and CDR2 is YNNKEL (reference sequence). This CDR3 is 15 amino acids long. Trimming took 3 bases from V and 2 from J, leaving 11 bases between them. The CDR3 reads CASSQSWGPGNTIYF. Here the CDR3 DNA reads TGTGCCAGCAGCCAGAGTTGGGGGCCTGGAAACACCATATATTTT.